Listed below are T cell receptor beta chains from one sample, sequenced in a study of blood T cell repertoires in COVID-19. Produced via immunoSEQ multiplex PCR; TCRdb's table is partial and in-frame only. There are about 110,000 clones in the sample; 85% to 90% occur only once, and roughly 30% lies in the top ten. Sequencing was carried out using peripheral blood. Source of these receptors: an elderly woman with acute or convalescent COVID-19. The CDR3 runs from the conserved cysteine through the conserved F or W. Fields, in order: D gene, J gene, clone size, V gene, CDR3 DNA, CDR3 protein. D genes are given only for firm matches. A row's size may be missing; if present it is once, few, many or a size class.

-	TRBJ1-1	-	TRBV6-6	TGTGCCAGCAGTTACTCGACAGGAAGGAACACTGAAGCTTTCTTT	CASSYSTGRNTEAFF
-	TRBJ1-6	-	TRBV12-3/TRBV12-4	TGTGCCAGCAGAGACTTTGGGCCCCTCCACTTT	CASRDFGPLHF
-	TRBJ1-5	-	TRBV19	TGTGCCAGTAGTGGGGGGGCTGGCAATCAGCCCCAGCATTTT	CASSGGAGNQPQHF
-	TRBJ1-4	-	TRBV7-2	TGTGCCAGCAGCTCAGGTACAGGGCAAGTAGGTGAAAAACTGTTTTTT	CASSSGTGQVGEKLFF
-	TRBJ2-7	once	TRBV7-2	TGTGCCAGCAGCGAACAAACAGGGAACTACGAGCAGTACTTC	CASSEQTGNYEQYF
-	TRBJ2-5	-	TRBV19	TGTGCCAGTAGTATTTACCCCCAGGGAGGGACCCAGTACTTC	CASSIYPQGGTQYF
TRBD1	TRBJ2-1	-	TRBV6-5	TGTGCCAGCAGTCGGGACAGCGCGTACAATGAGCAGTTCTTC	CASSRDSAYNEQFF
-	TRBJ1-2	few	TRBV3-1/TRBV3-2	TGTGCCAGCAGCCAGGGGACATATGGCTACACCTTC	CASSQGTYGYTF
TRBD1	TRBJ2-7	-	TRBV10-3	TGTGCCATCAGTGAGCTCCAGGGGGCCCACGAGCAGTACTTC	CAISELQGAHEQYF
-	TRBJ1-1	-	TRBV2	TGTGCCAGCACCGAACAGGGACTGAACACTGAAGCTTTCTTT	CASTEQGLNTEAFF
TRBD2	TRBJ2-1	-	TRBV19	TGTGCCAGTAGTACCGGGACTAGCTCCTTGAGCGAGCAGTTCTTC	CASSTGTSSLSEQFF
TRBD2	TRBJ2-5	-	TRBV12-3/TRBV12-4	TGTGCCAGCGGACTAGCGGGGGGGGAGACCCAGTACTTC	CASGLAGGETQYF
-	TRBJ1-3	-	TRBV25-1	TGTGCCAGCAGGGAACAGGGAACTGGAAACACCATATATTTT	CASREQGTGNTIYF
TRBD1	TRBJ2-2	once	TRBV27	TGTGCCAGCAGTTCACAGGGGGCGTACACCGGGGAGCTGTTTTTT	CASSSQGAYTGELFF
TRBD2	TRBJ2-3	-	TRBV4-3	TGCGCCAGCAGCCGCGGGGGGGCCAGGAGCACAGATACGCAGTATTTT	CASSRGGARSTDTQYF
-	TRBJ2-7	-	TRBV5-8	TGTGCCAGCAGCTTCATCGAGCAGTACTTC	CASSFIEQYF
-	TRBJ2-2	-	TRBV27	TGTGCCAGCAATCCCAATTCCGGTGCCGGGGAGCTGTTTTTT	CASNPNSGAGELFF
-	TRBJ2-1	-	TRBV6-2/TRBV6-3	TGTGCCAGCAGTTACTTGGGAGGTGAGCAGTTCTTC	CASSYLGGEQFF
-	TRBJ2-2	-	TRBV3-1/TRBV3-2	TGTGCCAGCCACCCGGGACTGCTGAACACCGGGGAGCTGTTTTTT	CASHPGLLNTGELFF
TRBD2	TRBJ2-1	-	TRBV7-2	TGTGCCAGCAGCTTTCTTGCGGGGGAGTACAATGAGCAGTTCTTC	CASSFLAGEYNEQFF
TRBD2	TRBJ2-7	-	TRBV6-5	TGTGCCAGCAGTTACGAGGTGGGGGGGTCGTACGAGCAGTACTTC	CASSYEVGGSYEQYF
TRBD2	TRBJ2-1	-	TRBV5-1	TGCGCCAGCAGCTTGTTTGGGACTAGCGGGGGTAACCTATACAATGAGCAGTTCTTC	CASSLFGTSGGNLYNEQFF
TRBD1	TRBJ1-2	-	TRBV28	TGTGCCAGCAGCCGGACAGGCCACCTATGGGGCTACACCTTC	CASSRTGHLWGYTF
TRBD2	TRBJ2-5	-	TRBV15	TGTGCCACACGTCCGGGACTAGCGGGGAACCAAGAGACCCAGTACTTC	CATRPGLAGNQETQYF
-	TRBJ2-1	-	TRBV5-8	TGTGCCAGCAACAGGAAGGTATCTGAGCAGTTCTTC	CASNRKVSEQFF
-	TRBJ2-3	-	TRBV21-1	TGTGCCAGCAGCAATTGTAGGGGCGAGAGGTTAGATACGCAGTATTTT	CASSNCRGERLDTQYF
TRBD1	TRBJ2-7	-	TRBV28	TGTGCCAGCAGTCACGGGACAGTAACCTACGAGCAGTACTTC	CASSHGTVTYEQYF
-	TRBJ2-7	-	TRBV19	TGTGCCAGTAGTATAACAGTGCCTCCCTACGAGCAGTACTTC	CASSITVPPYEQYF
TRBD2	TRBJ2-5	-	TRBV30	TGTGCCTGGAGCACGGGGGGAGAGACCCAGTACTTC	CAWSTGGETQYF